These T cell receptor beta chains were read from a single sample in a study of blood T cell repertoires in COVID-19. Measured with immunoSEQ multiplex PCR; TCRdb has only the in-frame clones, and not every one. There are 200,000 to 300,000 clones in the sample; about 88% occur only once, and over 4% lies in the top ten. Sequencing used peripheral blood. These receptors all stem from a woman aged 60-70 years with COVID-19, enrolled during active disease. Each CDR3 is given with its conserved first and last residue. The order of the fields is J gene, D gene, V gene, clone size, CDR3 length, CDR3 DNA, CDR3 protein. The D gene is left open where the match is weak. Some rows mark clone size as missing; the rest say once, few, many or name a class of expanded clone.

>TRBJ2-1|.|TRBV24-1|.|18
TGTGCCACCAGTGATCCCAATAGAGAAAGAAGCTCCTACAATGAGCAGTTCTTC
CATSDPNRERSSYNEQFF
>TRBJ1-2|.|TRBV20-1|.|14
TGCAGTGCTAGTCCAGGCAGGGGCGCCCTTGGCTACACCTTC
CSASPGRGALGYTF
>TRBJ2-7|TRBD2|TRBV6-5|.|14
TGTGCCAGCAGAGTTCTAGCGGCCTCCTACGAGCAGTACTTC
CASRVLAASYEQYF
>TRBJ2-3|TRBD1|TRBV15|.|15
TGTGCCACCAGCAGAGACAGGGGGCCGACAGATACGCAGTATTTT
CATSRDRGPTDTQYF
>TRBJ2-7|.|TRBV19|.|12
TGTGCCAGTAGTATTGGCAGCTACGAGCAGTACTTC
CASSIGSYEQYF
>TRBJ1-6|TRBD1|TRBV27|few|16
TGTGCCAGCTCTGGGGGCCCACAGGGGTGGCGGTCACCCCTCCACTTT
CASSGGPQGWRSPLHF
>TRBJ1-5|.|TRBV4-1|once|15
TGCGCCAGCAGCCCGAGCGGGCGGGGGACGGGGCCCCAGCATTTT
CASSPSGRGTGPQHF
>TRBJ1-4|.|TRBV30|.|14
TGTGCCTGGAGTGTACAAGTGTTTAATGAAAAACTGTTTTTT
CAWSVQVFNEKLFF
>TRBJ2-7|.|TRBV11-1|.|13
TGTGCCAGCAGCCCCTCCCGGGTACGCGAGCAGTACTTC
CASSPSRVREQYF
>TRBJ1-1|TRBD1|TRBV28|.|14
TGTGCCAGCAGTTTCGGCAGGGGGCGGACTGAAGCTTTCTTT
CASSFGRGRTEAFF
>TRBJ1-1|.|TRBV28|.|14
TGTGCCAGCAGTTTCCGGGCGGGAGGCACTGAAGCTTTCTTT
CASSFRAGGTEAFF
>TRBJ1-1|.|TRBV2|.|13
TGTGCCAGCAGTGATCTAAGAGGCGTTGAAGCTTTCTTT
CASSDLRGVEAFF
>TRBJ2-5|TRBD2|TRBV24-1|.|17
TGTGCCACCAGTGAGGCAACTAGCGGACTCCTCCAAGAGACCCAGTACTTC
CATSEATSGLLQETQYF
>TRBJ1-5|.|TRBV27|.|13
TGTGCCAGCAGTTTATCGTGGGCACAGCCCCAGCATTTT
CASSLSWAQPQHF
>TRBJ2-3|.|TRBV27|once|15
TGTGCCAGCAGTTTAGGGGCGGTTAGCACAGATACGCAGTATTTT
CASSLGAVSTDTQYF
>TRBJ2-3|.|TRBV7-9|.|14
TGTGCCAGCAGCTTCGGGGTTGAGACAGATACGCAGTATTTT
CASSFGVETDTQYF
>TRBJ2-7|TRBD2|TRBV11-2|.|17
TGTGCCAGCAGCTTATTTACTAGCGGGAGGGCCTCCTACGAGCAGTACTTC
CASSLFTSGRASYEQYF